A single count supports the clone carrying this TCR beta chain. Participants' reported clinical history set cohort assignment. In the original analysis: Using reference gene primer amplification, nucleated cell counts were estimated. The protocol was immunoSEQ multiplex PCR, while the TCRdb copy is restricted to in-frame clones and leaves out a portion. The DNA was the basis for D and trimming; V, J and clone size are from that table. The sample contains more than 200,000 clones, approximately 84% of which appear only once. This specimen comes from a study of blood T cell repertoires in COVID-19. On the study more broadly: COVID-19 samples collected from the United States, Italy and Spain covered acute and convalescent phases. Sample material is recorded as cDNA or gDNA derived from T cells, B-cell-depleted T cells, or PBMCs.

This CDR3 is 13 amino acids long. The germline CDR1 and CDR2 sequences are SNHLY and FYNNEI. The trim removed 4 bases at V and 2 bases at J, leaving 1 base unmatched. Source material: PBMCs or T cells enriched from blood (not recorded which). The sequence derives from a man between 40 and 49 years old who had recovered from COVID-19. The V gene is TRBV2, the J gene TRBJ2-5; TRBD2 agrees at 7 bases. The chain's CDR3 is CASSGDYQETQYF. The DNA of the CDR3 is TGTGCCAGCAGTGGGGACTATCAAGAGACCCAGTACTTC.